The 25 T cell receptor beta chains listed next were all sequenced from one sample in a study of blood T cells in healthy people across ages. A second 7 to 11 cycle PCR used barcoded and J-beta primers. TCRdb re-called the 5' RACE reads with MiXCR, one entry per CDR3 protein. The repertoire consists of 500,000 to 650,000 distinct CDR3 sequences, with 25% to 35% occurring once and the leading ten covering about 3.9%. These data were also filed under a second study, of T cells of mothers and their children.

The sequenced material came from blood. The receptors here all came from a boy younger than 10 in good health.

This clonotype was seen only a few times. This chain joins TRBV19 and TRBJ2-5, with a tentative D call TRBD2 (6 bases). Matching the DNA end better, TRBJ2-1 makes the J call doubtful. This CDR3 is built from 14 residues. CDR1 and CDR2 (germline): LNHDA, SQIVND (reference sequence). The CDR3 sequence: CASSPRPTGGEQFF. The DNA of the CDR3 is TGTGCCAGTAGTCCGCGCCCGACTGGAGGGGAGCAGTTCTTC.

The chain joins TRBV11-2 to TRBJ2-5; no reliable D call. Trimming left V 4 bases short and J 5 bases short, with 14 bases between. From germline, CDR1 is SGHAT and CDR2 FQNNGV. The CDR3 extends over 14 amino acids. This CDR3 reads CASSSSDGPETQYF. In DNA, the CDR3 is TGTGCCAGCAGCTCCTCCGACGGGCCTGAGACCCAGTACTTC.

The CDR3 DNA sequence: TGTGCCAGCAGTTTAGGTCAGAACCTGTGGGGCTACACCTTC. Its protein is CASSLGQNLWGYTF. The chain joins TRBV12-3 or TRBV12-4 to TRBJ1-2, with D unclear. V was clipped by 1 base and J by 8 bases, with 14 bases between them. This CDR3 has 14 residues.

The chain recombines TRBV20-1 with TRBJ1-1, with D maybe TRBD1 (5 bases). Germline V gene lookup returns CDR1 DFQATT and CDR2 SNEGSKA (reference sequence). V lost 5 bases to trimming and J lost 0 bases, with 13 bases between them. CDR3 length: 14 residues. The CDR3 DNA reads TGCAGTGCTGGGACCGGGACGGTGAACACTGAAGCTTTCTTT. This sequence encodes CSAGTGTVNTEAFF.

The CDR3 loop is CATSDLPDRGRETQYF. The CDR3 nucleotides are TGTGCCACCAGTGATTTGCCGGACAGGGGACGAGAGACCCAGTACTTC. The chain has TRBV24-1 and TRBJ2-5; 9 bases are a match to TRBD1. V was pared by 0 bases and J by 4 bases, with 5 bases of the junction left unmatched. The CDR3 extends over 16 amino acids. Germline V gene lookup returns CDR1 KGHDR and CDR2 SFDVKD.

This clonotype was seen more than once but under ten times. The J gene is TRBJ2-1, the V gene TRBV6-2 or TRBV6-3, with D possibly being TRBD1 or TRBD2 (5 bases each). Trimming cost V 4 bases and J 4 bases, with 8 bases left between them. This CDR3 spans 13 amino acids. Germline CDR1 and CDR2: MNHEY and SVGEGT. CDR3 bases: TGTGCCAGCAGTTGGGACCGATACAATGAGCAGTTCTTC. Translation: CASSWDRYNEQFF.

The V gene is TRBV7-9, the J gene TRBJ2-2; TRBD1 aligns across 8 bases. J gave up 4 bases and V 6 bases, and 10 bases lay outside the gene matches. CDR1 and CDR2 from the germline V gene are SEHNR and FQNEAQ (reference sequence). CDR3 length: 16 residues. CDR3 protein: CASSPTGGKGTGELFF. CDR3 nucleotides: TGTGCCAGCAGTCCTACAGGGGGGAAAGGCACCGGGGAGCTGTTTTTT.

This clonotype came up many times. V usage is TRBV6-6 and J usage is TRBJ2-2; 7 nucleotides line up with TRBD2. From germline, CDR1 is MNHNY and CDR2 SVGAGI (reference sequence). Trimming cost V 2 bases and J 3 bases; bases outside gene matches: 6. The CDR3 covers 16 residues. In DNA form, the CDR3 reads TGTGCCAGCAGTTACGGCGGGAGAGGGTACACCGGGGAGCTGTTTTTT. Protein product: CASSYGGRGYTGELFF.

This chain links TRBV29-1 with TRBJ2-1, with D perhaps being TRBD1 or TRBD2 (5 bases each). The CDR3 runs 10 residues. Germline V gene data show CDR1 as SQVTM and CDR2 as ANQGSEA. Trimming took 6 bases from V and 12 from J, leaving 12 bases between them. CDR3 sequence (DNA): TGCAGCGTAGCGGAGAGGGGGCAGTTCTTC. This gives the protein CSVAERGQFF.

The chain is built from TRBV11-2 and TRBJ2-1; D is unclear. The CDR3 totals 15 residues. The germline V and J ends were trimmed by 1 base and 0 bases, with 7 bases remaining between them. Germline values: CDR1 SGHAT, CDR2 FQNNGV. The CDR3 protein is CASSLAQSSYNEQFF. CDR3 in DNA: TGTGCCAGCAGCTTAGCACAGAGCTCCTACAATGAGCAGTTCTTC.

This clonotype occurred a few times. The chain uses TRBV11-2 and TRBJ2-3, with D tentatively TRBD2 (6 bases). Germline V lookup: CDR1 SGHAT, CDR2 FQNNGV. The V gene lost 3 bases and the J gene lost 0 bases, with 10 bases spanning the gap. CDR3 length equals 15 residues. In DNA, the CDR3 is TGTGCCAGCAGCTTGCGGGACGGGAGCACAGATACGCAGTATTTT. This sequence encodes CASSLRDGSTDTQYF.

This rearrangement joins TRBV10-3 to TRBJ2-5, with TRBD2 as a possible D gene (5 bases). V lost 8 bases and J lost 5, with 9 bases in between. CDR1 ENHRY and CDR2 SYGVKD come from the germline V gene. CDR3 length equals 11 residues. This chain's CDR3 is CAILSGETQYF. The CDR3, as DNA: TGTGCCATCCTTTCGGGGGAGACCCAGTACTTC.

This chain uses TRBV27 with TRBJ2-3, with TRBD1 matching over 7 bases. CDR3 length: 17 residues. CDR1 is MNHEY, CDR2 SMNVEV, per germline (reference sequence). V trimming: 2 bases; J trimming: 2 bases; junction bases outside the gene matches: 10. The CDR3 DNA reads as TGTGCCAGCAGTTTACGACTAAAGGGGGCCAACACAGATACGCAGTATTTT. Translation gives CASSLRLKGANTDTQYF.

The genes are TRBV10-3 and TRBJ1-3, with TRBD1 as a possible D gene (5 bases). The germline V gene has CDR1 ENHRY and CDR2 SYGVKD. The CDR3 totals 12 residues. V lost 4 bases to trimming and J lost 9 bases, with 10 bases between them. The CDR3 nucleotides are TGTGCCATCAGTGGAGGGGATGCCACCATATATTTT. As protein: CAISGGDATIYF.

A single count supports this clonotype. The rearrangement uses TRBV5-1 and TRBJ2-3, with D hard to call. V lost 1 base to trimming and J lost 2 bases, with 14 bases between them. In germline, CDR1 is SGHRS, CDR2 YFSETQ. The CDR3 is 16 residues long. The CDR3 DNA follows: TGCGCCAGCAGCTTGCACCCCCTCGGCCCCACAGATACGCAGTATTTT. It specifies CASSLHPLGPTDTQYF.

The chain uses TRBV7-2 and TRBJ2-5, with TRBD2 identical over 8 bases. J lost 4 bases, V lost 5 bases, and 6 bases had no gene match. Germline CDR1 is SGHTA and CDR2 is FQGNSA. CDR3 length equals 14 residues. CDR3 nucleotide sequence: TGTGCCAGCAGCCAAGGGACTAGTCCAGAGACCCAGTACTTC. It yields the protein CASSQGTSPETQYF.

There are a few counts of this clonotype. The V gene is TRBV27, the J gene TRBJ2-5; maybe TRBD1 (6 bases). Trimming pared 6 bases from V and 5 bases from J, leaving 13 bases between. CDR1 and CDR2 (germline): MNHEY, SMNVEV (reference sequence). The CDR3 has 13 residues. The CDR3 is CASRVTGTETQYF. The CDR3 nucleotides are TGTGCCAGCAGAGTAACAGGGACCGAGACCCAGTACTTC.

As to this clonotype: Its ends do not fully match the called genes, so a read error is possible. The V and J genes are TRBV5-1 and TRBJ2-1; TRBD2 agrees at 8 bases. Germline V CDR1 and CDR2: SGHRS, YFSETQ. The CDR3 length is 15 residues. The CDR3 is CASSSEAGAYNGQFF. The CDR3 DNA is TGCGCCAGCAGCTCCGAAGCGGGAGCCTACAATGGGCAGTTCTTC.

Only one count was recorded for this clonotype. The rearrangement uses TRBV14 and TRBJ2-5; D is unresolved. Germline V lookup: CDR1 SGHDN, CDR2 FVKESK. V was pared by 2 bases and J by 4 bases, with 14 bases between. This CDR3 is built from 15 residues. This CDR3 is CASSQNWGWRETQYF. CDR3 nucleotide sequence: TGTGCCAGCAGCCAAAACTGGGGTTGGCGAGAGACCCAGTACTTC.

The chain recombines TRBV7-9 with TRBJ1-2; 7 bases line up with TRBD1. In germline, CDR1 is SEHNR, CDR2 FQNEAQ (reference sequence). CDR3 length equals 12 residues. V dropped 8 bases and J dropped 9; count of bases not matched to a gene: 9. Written as DNA, the CDR3 is TGTGCCAGCTCACCTCCAGGGGGGAGCTACACCTTC. It translates to CASSPPGGSYTF. Combining the CDR3 with reference TRBV7-9 and TRBJ1-2 gives the whole variable domain DTGVSQNPRHKITKRGQNVTFRCDPISEHNRLYWYRQTLGQGPEFLTYFQNEAQLEKSRLLSDRFSAERPKGSFSTLEIQRTEQGDSAMYLCASSPPGGSYTFGSGTRLTVV.

The J gene is TRBJ1-2, the V gene TRBV6-6; 7 positions match TRBD1. Looked up from germline, CDR1 is MNHNY and CDR2 is SVGAGI (reference sequence). V lost 2 bases and J lost 6; bases outside the gene matches: 9. This CDR3 has 15 amino acids. DNA of the CDR3: TGTGCCAGCAGTTACCCCCCAAGGGGGCGTGATGGCTACACCTTC. It specifies CASSYPPRGRDGYTF.

This sequence joins TRBV12-3 or TRBV12-4 and TRBJ2-1, with D perhaps matching TRBD1 or TRBD2 (5 bases each). CDR3 size: 16 residues. Trimming pared 6 bases from V and 6 bases from J, leaving 21 bases between. In DNA, the CDR3 is TGTGCCAGCAGACTATCTGAGTGGGGGAGCGGCAATGAGCAGTTCTTC. Translating it yields CASRLSEWGSGNEQFF.

In nucleotides, the CDR3 is TGTGCCAGCAGTGAACAGGGGAGTAGCAATCAGCCCCAGCATTTT. Its translation is CASSEQGSSNQPQHF. This chain connects TRBV27 to TRBJ1-5, with TRBD1 identical over 7 bases. The junction had 4 bases not matched to a gene; V was cut back by 5 bases and J by 0 bases. Germline V gene data show CDR1 as MNHEY and CDR2 as SMNVEV (reference sequence). The CDR3 spans 15 residues.

The genes are TRBV7-9 and TRBJ2-7, with 11 positions matching TRBD2. This CDR3 contains 16 residues. The germline gives CDR1 SEHNR, CDR2 FQNEAQ (reference sequence). V lost 5 bases, J lost 0 bases, and 6 bases stayed unmatched. CDR3 loop: CASSPRLAGPSYEQYF. The CDR3 DNA is TGTGCCAGCAGCCCCCGACTAGCGGGACCCTCCTACGAGCAGTACTTC.

The genes are TRBV25-1 and TRBJ2-7; 9 bases align to TRBD1. J lost 2 bases, V lost 6 bases, and 5 bases had no gene match. The V gene's germline CDR1 is MGHDK and CDR2 SYGVNS. The CDR3 extends over 14 amino acids. As DNA, the CDR3 is TGTGCCAGCAGCCGGGACAGGGCACCCTACGAGCAGTACTTC. It specifies CASSRDRAPYEQYF.